The rows below give T cell receptor beta chains drawn from one sample of a study of cytomegalovirus exposure and HLA in healthy donors. Here immunoSEQ multiplex PCR was the method, and the copy in TCRdb shows in-frame clones only, minus some. The sample holds roughly 150,000 clones, roughly 80% seen once. Sequencing was carried out using PBMCs. The receptors were sampled from a woman in her forties in good health and CMV-seronegative. Each CDR3 is given with its conserved first and last residue. The order of the fields is CDR3 protein, CDR3 DNA, V gene, CDR3 length, D gene, clone size, J gene. A D gene is named only where the DNA matches it firmly. Part of the rows lack a size; the others show once, few, many or a class for expanded clones.

CDR3aa: CASIMGGPSYEQYF
CDR3nt: TGTGCCAGCATTATGGGAGGACCTTCCTACGAGCAGTACTTC
v_gene: TRBV28
len: 14
d_gene: -
abundance: few
j_gene: TRBJ2-7

CDR3aa: CASSLQRAGETQYF
CDR3nt: TGTGCCAGCAGCTTACAGAGGGCCGGGGAGACCCAGTACTTC
v_gene: TRBV7-8
len: 14
d_gene: -
abundance: -
j_gene: TRBJ2-5

CDR3aa: CASRSKNTEAFF
CDR3nt: TGTGCCAGCAGGTCCAAGAACACTGAAGCTTTCTTT
v_gene: TRBV6-1
len: 12
d_gene: -
abundance: -
j_gene: TRBJ1-1

CDR3aa: CASSFTSGVRQETQYF
CDR3nt: TGCGCCAGCAGCTTCACTAGCGGGGTGCGCCAAGAGACCCAGTACTTC
v_gene: TRBV5-1
len: 16
d_gene: TRBD2
abundance: -
j_gene: TRBJ2-5

CDR3aa: CASSVGGLAKTQYF
CDR3nt: TGTGCCAGCAGCGTAGGGGGACTAGCTAAGACCCAGTACTTC
v_gene: TRBV9
len: 14
d_gene: TRBD2
abundance: -
j_gene: TRBJ2-5

CDR3aa: CATQGAGGNQPQHF
CDR3nt: TGTGCCACCCAGGGGGCGGGAGGCAATCAGCCCCAGCATTTT
v_gene: TRBV7-8
len: 14
d_gene: TRBD1
abundance: -
j_gene: TRBJ1-5

CDR3aa: CASSSNRGGNEKLFF
CDR3nt: TGTGCCAGCAGCTCGAACCGGGGGGGTAACGAAAAACTGTTTTTT
v_gene: TRBV5-4
len: 15
d_gene: -
abundance: -
j_gene: TRBJ1-4

CDR3aa: CASSGGRAPNEKLFF
CDR3nt: TGTGCCAGCAGCGGCGGCAGGGCCCCTAATGAAAAACTGTTTTTT
v_gene: TRBV7-2
len: 15
d_gene: -
abundance: -
j_gene: TRBJ1-4

CDR3aa: CASSRQGAHEQYF
CDR3nt: TGTGCCAGCAGCCGACAGGGGGCCCACGAGCAGTACTTC
v_gene: TRBV6-5
len: 13
d_gene: TRBD1
abundance: -
j_gene: TRBJ2-7

CDR3aa: CASSSTRQSNEKLFF
CDR3nt: TGTGCCAGCAGCTCCACCCGACAGTCTAATGAAAAACTGTTTTTT
v_gene: TRBV7-6
len: 15
d_gene: -
abundance: -
j_gene: TRBJ1-4

CDR3aa: CASSTTVGYGYTF
CDR3nt: TGTGCCAGCTCAACAACAGTAGGCTATGGCTACACCTTC
v_gene: TRBV18
len: 13
d_gene: -
abundance: -
j_gene: TRBJ1-2

CDR3aa: CASSQDRGGAAYEQYF
CDR3nt: TGCGCCAGCAGCCAAGATCGCGGGGGGGCAGCCTACGAGCAGTACTTC
v_gene: TRBV4-3
len: 16
d_gene: TRBD2
abundance: -
j_gene: TRBJ2-7

CDR3aa: CASSEPGQGVANSPLHF
CDR3nt: TGTGCCAGCAGCGAACCGGGACAGGGGGTGGCTAATTCACCCCTCCACTTT
v_gene: TRBV7-8
len: 17
d_gene: TRBD1
abundance: -
j_gene: TRBJ1-6

CDR3aa: CSVLGQQNNYGYTF
CDR3nt: TGCAGCGTTCTTGGACAGCAAAATAACTATGGCTACACCTTC
v_gene: TRBV29-1
len: 14
d_gene: -
abundance: -
j_gene: TRBJ1-2

CDR3aa: CASTEGQNNSPLHF
CDR3nt: TGTGCCAGCACCGAGGGACAGAATAATTCACCCCTCCACTTT
v_gene: TRBV7-9
len: 14
d_gene: TRBD1
abundance: -
j_gene: TRBJ1-6

CDR3aa: CASSPREDRDEQYF
CDR3nt: TGTGCCAGCTCACCTCGCGAGGACAGGGACGAGCAGTACTTC
v_gene: TRBV18
len: 14
d_gene: TRBD1
abundance: -
j_gene: TRBJ2-7

CDR3aa: CASRPQGANGYTF
CDR3nt: TGTGCCAGCAGGCCACAGGGTGCGAATGGCTACACCTTC
v_gene: TRBV28
len: 13
d_gene: -
abundance: -
j_gene: TRBJ1-2

CDR3aa: CASSLSGGSYEQYF
CDR3nt: TGTGCCAGCAGCTTATCTGGGGGGAGCTACGAGCAGTACTTC
v_gene: TRBV11-2
len: 14
d_gene: -
abundance: -
j_gene: TRBJ2-7

CDR3aa: CASSLGTGYGQPQHF
CDR3nt: TGTGCCAGCAGCTTGGGGACGGGGTATGGTCAGCCCCAGCATTTT
v_gene: TRBV5-5
len: 15
d_gene: -
abundance: -
j_gene: TRBJ1-5

CDR3aa: CATQGTAINSPLHF
CDR3nt: TGTGCCACACAAGGGACAGCTATTAATTCACCCCTCCACTTT
v_gene: TRBV9
len: 14
d_gene: TRBD1
abundance: -
j_gene: TRBJ1-6

CDR3aa: CASSARRGQGWSNSEAFF
CDR3nt: TGCGCCAGCAGCGCCCGGAGGGGACAGGGGTGGTCTAATTCTGAAGCTTTCTTT
v_gene: TRBV5-1
len: 18
d_gene: TRBD1
abundance: few
j_gene: TRBJ1-1

CDR3aa: CASSPGAGSLQPQHF
CDR3nt: TGTGCCAGCAGCCCGGGAGCAGGGTCTCTGCAGCCCCAGCATTTT
v_gene: TRBV9
len: 15
d_gene: -
abundance: -
j_gene: TRBJ1-5

CDR3aa: CASSPGTSSYNEQFF
CDR3nt: TGTGCCAGTAGCCCCGGGACTAGCTCCTACAATGAGCAGTTCTTC
v_gene: TRBV19
len: 15
d_gene: TRBD2
abundance: -
j_gene: TRBJ2-1

CDR3aa: CASSPPSGDTQYF
CDR3nt: TGTGCCAGCTCACCTCCTTCGGGGGATACGCAGTATTTT
v_gene: TRBV18
len: 13
d_gene: -
abundance: -
j_gene: TRBJ2-3

CDR3aa: CSDTGLVSTDTQYF
CDR3nt: TGCAGCGACACGGGACTAGTGAGCACAGATACGCAGTATTTT
v_gene: TRBV29-1
len: 14
d_gene: TRBD2
abundance: -
j_gene: TRBJ2-3

CDR3aa: CASSPSGSYNEQFF
CDR3nt: TGTGCCAGCTCACCTAGCGGCTCCTACAATGAGCAGTTCTTC
v_gene: TRBV18
len: 14
d_gene: -
abundance: -
j_gene: TRBJ2-1

CDR3aa: CATLRQGRTGELFF
CDR3nt: TGTGCCACCTTGAGACAGGGTCGCACCGGGGAGCTGTTTTTT
v_gene: TRBV27
len: 14
d_gene: TRBD1
abundance: -
j_gene: TRBJ2-2

CDR3aa: CASSYGGQGWNEQFF
CDR3nt: TGTGCCAGCAGCTACGGGGGACAGGGGTGGAATGAGCAGTTCTTC
v_gene: TRBV7-6
len: 15
d_gene: TRBD1
abundance: -
j_gene: TRBJ2-1

CDR3aa: CASTKEASTEAFF
CDR3nt: TGTGCCAGCACTAAAGAGGCTAGCACTGAAGCTTTCTTT
v_gene: TRBV6-1
len: 13
d_gene: -
abundance: -
j_gene: TRBJ1-1

CDR3aa: CASSQDSKIDRGGTNEKLFF
CDR3nt: TGTGCCAGCAGCCAAGATTCGAAAATCGACCGAGGAGGGACTAATGAAAAACTGTTTTTT
v_gene: TRBV4-2
len: 20
d_gene: -
abundance: -
j_gene: TRBJ1-4

CDR3aa: CASSWTAGAATDTQYF
CDR3nt: TGTGCCAGCAGCTGGACGGCGGGGGCCGCCACAGATACGCAGTATTTT
v_gene: TRBV11-3
len: 16
d_gene: -
abundance: few
j_gene: TRBJ2-3

CDR3aa: CASSGGISTDTQYF
CDR3nt: TGTGCCAGCAGCGGGGGGATTAGCACAGATACGCAGTATTTT
v_gene: TRBV11-2
len: 14
d_gene: -
abundance: -
j_gene: TRBJ2-3

CDR3aa: CASSENRGPGVETQYF
CDR3nt: TGTGCCAGCAGTGAAAACAGGGGTCCCGGGGTGGAGACCCAGTACTTC
v_gene: TRBV25-1
len: 16
d_gene: TRBD1
abundance: -
j_gene: TRBJ2-5

CDR3aa: CATSGASGRTEQFF
CDR3nt: TGTGCCACCAGCGGGGCTAGCGGGAGGACTGAGCAGTTCTTC
v_gene: TRBV15
len: 14
d_gene: TRBD2
abundance: -
j_gene: TRBJ2-1

CDR3aa: CAWSRGFSGNTIYF
CDR3nt: TGTGCCTGGAGTAGGGGTTTCTCTGGAAACACCATATATTTT
v_gene: TRBV30
len: 14
d_gene: -
abundance: -
j_gene: TRBJ1-3

CDR3aa: CASSWTGGDYGYTF
CDR3nt: TGTGCCAGCAGTTGGACAGGGGGGGACTATGGCTACACCTTC
v_gene: TRBV28
len: 14
d_gene: TRBD1
abundance: -
j_gene: TRBJ1-2

CDR3aa: CASRTGGGGEKLFF
CDR3nt: TGTGCCAGCAGGACAGGGGGTGGGGGTGAAAAACTGTTTTTC
v_gene: TRBV7-9
len: 14
d_gene: TRBD1
abundance: -
j_gene: TRBJ1-4

CDR3aa: CASSPRDTLQPQHF
CDR3nt: TGTGCCAGCAGCCCGCGCGACACGCTTCAGCCCCAGCATTTT
v_gene: TRBV7-3
len: 14
d_gene: -
abundance: -
j_gene: TRBJ1-5

CDR3aa: CASSELLAESYEQYF
CDR3nt: TGTGCCAGCAGTGAACTCCTAGCGGAGAGCTACGAGCAGTACTTC
v_gene: TRBV2
len: 15
d_gene: TRBD2
abundance: -
j_gene: TRBJ2-7

CDR3aa: CASSPDRNYEQYF
CDR3nt: TGTGCCAGCAGCCCGGACAGGAACTACGAGCAGTACTTC
v_gene: TRBV5-5
len: 13
d_gene: TRBD1
abundance: few
j_gene: TRBJ2-7